Here is one TCR beta chain with its context. Its antigen is still unknown. Uncontrolled infections, other autoimmune diseases, pregnancy or lactation led to exclusion of patients. The CDR3 regions of TCR beta were amplified from RNA transcripts. The HTBI primer set drove a first-round RT-PCR of the TCR CDR3. One entry per CDR3 protein, called by TCRdb with MiXCR from the multiplex PCR reads. The table shows some 740,000 distinct CDR3 sequences, with approximately 14% occurring only once. This sample is part of a study of T cells in Graves' hyperthyroidism and ophthalmopathy. Findings of the study overall: Prediction of ophthalmopathy progression came a median approximately 6.6 months pre-onset. In the analysis, a 13 V-J model separated ophthalmopathy from stable hyperthyroidism.

V gave up 3 bases and J gave up 0 bases; unmatched junction bases: 15. The CDR3 covers 19 residues. Germline CDR1 LGHNA, CDR2 YSLEER. The chain combines TRBV4-3 with TRBJ2-3; 7 nucleotides agree with TRBD1. The clonotype comes from a woman under 30 with Graves' hyperthyroidism. Input material: blood. The chain's CDR3 is CASSHGLAPTGTSTDTQYF. CDR3 bases: TGCGCCAGCAGCCATGGGTTGGCCCCGACAGGGACCAGCACAGATACGCAGTATTTT.